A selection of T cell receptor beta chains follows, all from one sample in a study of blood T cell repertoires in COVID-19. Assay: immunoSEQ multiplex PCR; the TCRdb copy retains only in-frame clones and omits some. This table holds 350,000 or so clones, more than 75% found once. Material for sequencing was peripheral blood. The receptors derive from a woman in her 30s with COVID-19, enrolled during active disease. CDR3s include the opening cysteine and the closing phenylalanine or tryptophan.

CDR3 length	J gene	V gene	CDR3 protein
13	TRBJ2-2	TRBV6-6	CASSYSAPRELFF
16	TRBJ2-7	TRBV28	CASPDRLMGLYYEQYF
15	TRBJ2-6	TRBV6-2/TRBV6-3	CASSPSGSGANVLTF
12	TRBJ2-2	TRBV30	CAYDLNTGELFF
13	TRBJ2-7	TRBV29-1	CSAGLAGDGEQYF
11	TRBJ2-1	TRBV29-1	CSAGLDNEQFF
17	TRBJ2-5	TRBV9	CASSVGLAGGAQETQYF
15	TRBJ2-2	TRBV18	CASSPPELNTGELFF
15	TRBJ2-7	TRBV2	CASSEGAGGPNEQYF
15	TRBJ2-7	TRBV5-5	CASSLARSTSYEQYF
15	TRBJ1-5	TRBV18	CASSLGAGAVQPQHF
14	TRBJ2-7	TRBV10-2	CASSDRGISYEQYF
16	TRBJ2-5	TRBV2	CASSAGHGGSGETQYF
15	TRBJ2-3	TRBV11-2	CASSRTGVSTDTQYF
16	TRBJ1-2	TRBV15	CATSRDQEGYSHGYTF
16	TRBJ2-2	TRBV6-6	CASSLLRSNVAGELFF
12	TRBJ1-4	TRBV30	CAGRQAGEKLFF
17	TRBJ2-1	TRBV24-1	CATSDLGTMGGGNEQFF
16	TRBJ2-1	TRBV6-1	CASSEVGSGFYNEQFF
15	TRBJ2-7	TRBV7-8	CASSLMAVSSYEQYF
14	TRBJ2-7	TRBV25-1	CASRERGHPYEQYF
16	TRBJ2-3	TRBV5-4	CASSQDGGRATDTQYF
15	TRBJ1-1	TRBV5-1	CASSPGQPRDTEAFF
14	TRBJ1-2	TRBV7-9	CASSFDRGLYGYTF
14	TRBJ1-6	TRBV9	CASSVRTGNSPLHF
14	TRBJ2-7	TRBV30	CAWTPGAGALEQYF
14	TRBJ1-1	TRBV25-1	CASSLLGRGGEAFF
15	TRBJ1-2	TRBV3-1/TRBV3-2	CASSQKGLTGKGYTF
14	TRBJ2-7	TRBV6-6	CASSLRERAYEQYF
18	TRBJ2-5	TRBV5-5	CASSSQGTASGPQETQYF
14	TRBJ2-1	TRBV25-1	CASTGREVGNEQFF
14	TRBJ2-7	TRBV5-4	CASRTGLAGGEQYF
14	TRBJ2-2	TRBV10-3	CAVRGQINTGELFF
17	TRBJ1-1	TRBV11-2	CASSFVSFGSGNTEAFF
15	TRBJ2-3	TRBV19	CASSSGYRGTDTQYF
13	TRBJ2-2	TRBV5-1	CASSLIVAGELFF
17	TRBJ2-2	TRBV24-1	CATSDPGTSGNTGELFF